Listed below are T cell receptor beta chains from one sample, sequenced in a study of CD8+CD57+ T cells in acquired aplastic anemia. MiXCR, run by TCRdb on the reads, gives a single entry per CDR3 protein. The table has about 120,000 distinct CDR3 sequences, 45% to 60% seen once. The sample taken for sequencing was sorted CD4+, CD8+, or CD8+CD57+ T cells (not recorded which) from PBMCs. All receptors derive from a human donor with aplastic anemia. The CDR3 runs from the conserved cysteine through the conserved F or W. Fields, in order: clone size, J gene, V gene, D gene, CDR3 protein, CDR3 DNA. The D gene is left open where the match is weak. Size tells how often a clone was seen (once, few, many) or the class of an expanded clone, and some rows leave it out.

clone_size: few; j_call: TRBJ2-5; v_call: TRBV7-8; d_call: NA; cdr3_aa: CASSLRTEETQYF; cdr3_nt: TGTGCCAGCAGCCTACGGACAGAAGAGACCCAGTACTTC
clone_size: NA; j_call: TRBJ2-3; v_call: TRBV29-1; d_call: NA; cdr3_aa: CSVRGRATAPTDTQYF; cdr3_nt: TGCAGCGTTCGAGGCCGGGCCACGGCGCCCACAGATACGCAGTATTTT
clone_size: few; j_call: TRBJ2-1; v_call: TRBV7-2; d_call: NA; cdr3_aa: CASTSAVQEQFF; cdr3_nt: TGTGCCAGCACCTCAGCTGTACAAGAGCAGTTCTTC
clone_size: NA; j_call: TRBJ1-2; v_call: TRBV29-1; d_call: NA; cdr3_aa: CSVERSVMGYTF; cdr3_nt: TGCAGCGTTGAACGGTCAGTCATGGGCTACACCTTC
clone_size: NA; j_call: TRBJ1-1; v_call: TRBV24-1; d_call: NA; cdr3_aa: CATSDLKNRGTEAFF; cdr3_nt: TGTGCCACCAGTGATTTGAAGAACCGGGGCACTGAAGCTTTCTTT
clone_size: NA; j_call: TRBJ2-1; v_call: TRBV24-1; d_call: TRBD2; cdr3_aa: CATTGRTSESLHEQFF; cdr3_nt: TGTGCCACCACCGGGAGGACTAGCGAGTCCCTCCATGAGCAGTTCTTC
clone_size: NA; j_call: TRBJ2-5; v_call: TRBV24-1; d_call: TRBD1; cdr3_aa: CATSTTGTETQYF; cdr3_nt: TGTGCCACCAGCACGACAGGGACGGAGACCCAGTACTTC
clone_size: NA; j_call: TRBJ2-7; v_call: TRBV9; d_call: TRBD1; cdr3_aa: CASSPGTVTHYEQYF; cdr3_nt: TGTGCCAGCAGCCCTGGGACAGTGACCCACTACGAGCAGTACTTC
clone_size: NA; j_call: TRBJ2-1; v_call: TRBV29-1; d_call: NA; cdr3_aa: CSVETWPYNEQFF; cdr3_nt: TGCAGCGTTGAAACATGGCCCTACAATGAGCAGTTCTTC
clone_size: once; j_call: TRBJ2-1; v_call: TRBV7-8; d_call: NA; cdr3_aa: CASSPVAGTYNEQFF; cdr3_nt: TGTGCTAGCAGCCCAGTAGCAGGTACCTACAATGAGCAGTTCTTC
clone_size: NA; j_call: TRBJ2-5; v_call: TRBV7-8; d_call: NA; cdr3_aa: CASSRQETQYF; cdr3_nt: TGTGCCAGCAGCCGACAAGAGACCCAGTACTTC
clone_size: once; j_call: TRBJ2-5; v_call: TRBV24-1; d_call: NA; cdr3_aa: CATSDLQGEETQYF; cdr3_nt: TGTGCCACCAGTGATTTGCAGGGAGAAGAGACCCAGTACTTC
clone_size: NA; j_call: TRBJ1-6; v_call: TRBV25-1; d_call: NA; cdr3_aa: CASSGILSPLHF; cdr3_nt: TGTGCCAGCAGTGGAATTCTTTCACCCCTCCACTTT
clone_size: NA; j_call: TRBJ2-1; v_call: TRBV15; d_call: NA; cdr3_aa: CATRGRSINEQFF; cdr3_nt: TGTGCCACACGGGGGCGATCTATCAATGAGCAGTTCTTC
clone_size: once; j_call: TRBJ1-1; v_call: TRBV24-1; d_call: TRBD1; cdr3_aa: CATSEGPGTGNTEAFF; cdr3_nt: TGTGCCACCAGTGAGGGGCCCGGGACAGGGAACACTGAAGCTTTCTTT
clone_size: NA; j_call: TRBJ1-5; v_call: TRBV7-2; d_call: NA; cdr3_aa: CASSLGQLGQPQHF; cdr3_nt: TGTGCCAGCAGCTTAGGGCAACTAGGACAGCCCCAGCATTTT
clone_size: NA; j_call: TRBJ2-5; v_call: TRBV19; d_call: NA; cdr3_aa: CASSARRAQETQYF; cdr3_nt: TGTGCCAGTAGCGCCAGGAGAGCCCAAGAGACCCAGTACTTC
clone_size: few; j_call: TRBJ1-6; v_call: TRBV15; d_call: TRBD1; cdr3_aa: CATSRGPQTGGGYSPLHF; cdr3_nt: TGTGCCACCAGCAGAGGCCCCCAAACAGGGGGCGGGTATTCACCCCTCCACTTT
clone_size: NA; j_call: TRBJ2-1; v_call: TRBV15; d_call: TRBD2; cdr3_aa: CATRLSGSSYNEQFF; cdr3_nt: TGTGCCACCAGGCTTAGCGGGAGCTCCTACAATGAGCAGTTCTTC
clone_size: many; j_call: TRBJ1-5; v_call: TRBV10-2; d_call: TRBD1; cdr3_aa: CASSESRQGAAQPQHF; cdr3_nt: TGCGCCAGCAGTGAGTCCAGACAGGGGGCGGCTCAGCCCCAGCATTTT
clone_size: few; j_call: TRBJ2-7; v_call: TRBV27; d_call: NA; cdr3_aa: CASSPLSGSYEQYF; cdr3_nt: TGTGCCAGCAGTCCCCTCTCCGGTTCCTACGAGCAGTACTTC
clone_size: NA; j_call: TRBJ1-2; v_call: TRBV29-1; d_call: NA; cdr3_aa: CSVELIAIYGYTF; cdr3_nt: TGCAGCGTTGAATTGATAGCAATCTATGGCTACACCTTC
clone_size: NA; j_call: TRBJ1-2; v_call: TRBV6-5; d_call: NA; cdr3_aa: CASSLAQLAGVSYGYTF; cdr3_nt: TGTGCCAGCAGTTTAGCACAGCTAGCCGGAGTTAGCTATGGCTACACCTTC
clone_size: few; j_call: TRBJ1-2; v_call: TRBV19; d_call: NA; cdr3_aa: CASSRAHTDGYTF; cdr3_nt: TGTGCCAGTAGTAGGGCCCATACGGATGGCTACACCTTC
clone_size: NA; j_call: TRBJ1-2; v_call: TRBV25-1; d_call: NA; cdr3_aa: CASSGTGAYGYTF; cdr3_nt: TGTGCCAGCAGTGGCACAGGAGCCTATGGCTACACCTTC
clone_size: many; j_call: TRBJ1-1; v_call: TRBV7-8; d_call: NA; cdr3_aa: CASSLARGMNTEAFF; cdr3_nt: TGTGCCAGCAGCTTAGCGCGGGGTATGAACACTGAAGCTTTCTTT
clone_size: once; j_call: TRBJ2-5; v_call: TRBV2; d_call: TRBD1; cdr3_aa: CASSSGTGDQETQYF; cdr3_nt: TGTGCCAGCAGTTCAGGGACAGGGGACCAAGAGACCCAGTACTTC